This record covers a single T cell receptor (beta chain). The CDR3 length is 12 residues. The V end lost 6 bases, the J end lost 2 bases, and 6 bases lay between the germline ends. Germline loops: CDR1 SEHNR, CDR2 FQNEAQ (reference sequence). This sample is drawn from a study of neoadjuvant anti-PD-1 for oral cavity cancer. On the study more broadly: Patients without progression received a fourth nivolumab dose around day 43, then surgical resection on days 50-56.

Analysis of PBMCs was direct, with no culture step. Libraries were prepared by immunoSEQ multiplex PCR; TCRdb keeps only in-frame clonotypes and omits some of them. The profile covers around 14,000 clones, with about 67% appearing a single time and roughly 2% taken by the ten largest. The sequencing here drew on PBMCs, taken before nivolumab (anti-PD-1) treatment. This clonotype originated in a person aged 35 to 85 with oral cavity squamous cell carcinoma. The chain is built from TRBV7-9 and TRBJ2-3, with D unclear. The CDR3 coding sequence is TGTGCCAGCAGGTGGATCACAGATACGCAGTATTTT. It codes for CASRWITDTQYF. Full variable domain (missing parts from reference TRBV7-9 and TRBJ2-3): DTGVSQNPRHKITKRGQNVTFRCDPISEHNRLYWYRQTLGQGPEFLTYFQNEAQLEKSRLLSDRFSAERPKGSFSTLEIQRTEQGDSAMYLCASRWITDTQYFGPGTRLTVL.